Listed below are T cell receptor beta chains from one sample, sequenced in a study. TCRdb analysed the RT-PCR reads with MiXCR anew, one entry per CDR3 protein. The sample lists fewer than 800,000 distinct CDR3 sequences; approximately 14% were seen once. The sequencing sample was made of memory CD4+ T cells from blood. The receptors shown here come from a female donor in good health, serving as a healthy control. Each CDR3 is given with its conserved first and last residue. The D gene is left open where the match is weak. Expanded clones are given a class, and other clones once, few, many or no size at all.

d_call	clone_size	v_call	j_call	cdr3_nt	cdr3_aa
TRBD1	.	TRBV5-1	TRBJ2-4	TGCGCCAGCAGCTTGTCCACAGGGGATGCGAACATTCAGTACTTC	CASSLSTGDANIQYF
TRBD2	few	TRBV9	TRBJ2-2	TGTGCCAGCGGGCGGGAGCACGGGGAGCTGTTTTTT	CASGREHGELFF
TRBD2	few	TRBV9	TRBJ2-3	TGTGCCAGCAGAGTGGGACTAGCTACAGATACGCAGTATTTT	CASRVGLATDTQYF
.	.	TRBV6-2/TRBV6-3	TRBJ2-4	TGTGCCAGCAGCCCGGGGGTAGCCTTTGGCAACATTCAGTACTTC	CASSPGVAFGNIQYF
.	many	TRBV6-6	TRBJ2-7	TGTGCCAGCAGTGCTAGCCCGGCGTACGAGCAGTACTTC	CASSASPAYEQYF
TRBD1	.	TRBV7-2	TRBJ1-2	TGTGCCAGCACCGCACAGGGGGCTGGCTATGGCTACACCTTC	CASTAQGAGYGYTF
.	.	TRBV7-3	TRBJ1-1	TGTGCCAGCAGCTTAACGTTTAGGGACACTGAAGCTTTCTTT	CASSLTFRDTEAFF
.	many	TRBV4-2	TRBJ2-7	TGTGCCAGCAGCCAAGATTCTACAGCGGCGTCGGGGGACGAGCAGTACTTC	CASSQDSTAASGDEQYF
TRBD1	many	TRBV10-3	TRBJ1-5	TGTGCCATCAGAACAGGGGATCAGCCCCAGCATTTT	CAIRTGDQPQHF
.	few	TRBV6-6	TRBJ2-7	TGTGCCAGCAGTCTCTCCCCTGGGGAGCAGTACTTC	CASSLSPGEQYF
.	few	TRBV11-2	TRBJ2-1	TGTGCCAGCAGCTTAGGTCCCAATGAGCAGTTCTTC	CASSLGPNEQFF
.	.	TRBV9	TRBJ2-7	TGTGCCAGCAGTTCCCAAGGGGGAGGAGTCAACGAGCAGTACTTC	CASSSQGGGVNEQYF
.	many	TRBV7-3	TRBJ2-2	TGTGCCAGCAGCGCAGGCGGGGAGCTGTTTTTT	CASSAGGELFF
.	many	TRBV5-1	TRBJ1-6	TGCGCCAGCAGCTTGGTCGCCAGCCAGAATTCACCCCTCCACTTT	CASSLVASQNSPLHF
TRBD2	.	TRBV24-1	TRBJ2-1	TGTGCCACCAGTGATATAGCGGGAGGCAACAATGAGCAGTTCTTC	CATSDIAGGNNEQFF
TRBD1	.	TRBV7-2	TRBJ1-2	TGTGCCAGCAGCTTGACAGGGGGCGCATATAACTATGGCTACACCTTC	CASSLTGGAYNYGYTF
.	.	TRBV7-3	TRBJ2-7	TGTGCCAGCAGCCACGGGACCCTACGGGAGCAGTACTTC	CASSHGTLREQYF
.	.	TRBV7-6	TRBJ2-4	TGTGCCAGCAGCTTAATAGCGAGGGGGGACATTCAGTACTTC	CASSLIARGDIQYF
.	many	TRBV20-1	TRBJ2-1	TGCAGTGCTACCGAAGACTCCTACAATGAGCAGTTCTTC	CSATEDSYNEQFF
.	many	TRBV18	TRBJ1-1	TGTGCCAGCTCACCAGTAGGGGACACTGAAGCTTTCTTT	CASSPVGDTEAFF
TRBD2	.	TRBV12-3/TRBV12-4	TRBJ2-1	TGTGCTAGCACTACTAGCGGGGGGCTATACAATGAGCAGTTCTTC	CASTTSGGLYNEQFF
.	.	TRBV20-1	TRBJ2-7	TGCAGTGCTAGGCCTCTTAGCGGTGCCTACGAGCAGTACTTC	CSARPLSGAYEQYF
TRBD2	.	TRBV4-3	TRBJ2-5	TGCGCCAGCAGCCAAGGCGCCGGGACTAGCGGGGGAGAGACCCAGTACTTC	CASSQGAGTSGGETQYF
.	many	TRBV20-1	TRBJ1-5	TGCAGTGCTAGAGGAGGGTTGGGCAATCAGCCCCAGCATTTT	CSARGGLGNQPQHF
TRBD2	.	TRBV20-1	TRBJ2-7	TGCAGTGCTAGACCTATGGGACTAGCGGGATTGTACGAGCAGTACTTC	CSARPMGLAGLYEQYF
TRBD1	.	TRBV20-1	TRBJ2-7	TGCAGTGCTACACAGGGGGGCGGAATCTCCTGCGAGCAGTACTTC	CSATQGGGISCEQYF
TRBD2	.	TRBV27	TRBJ2-3	TGTGCCAGCAGTTCCCCCTATCTAGCGGGAGCCCCAGATACGCAGTATTTT	CASSSPYLAGAPDTQYF
.	few	TRBV6-5	TRBJ1-3	TGTGCCAGCGGCTCACTAAGCTCTGGAAACACCATATATTTT	CASGSLSSGNTIYF
.	few	TRBV27	TRBJ2-5	TGTGCCAGCAGTCCCGTACCTAGCGTACAAGAGACCCAGTACTTC	CASSPVPSVQETQYF
.	.	TRBV7-2	TRBJ2-1	TGTGCCAGCAGCCCCGGACGGAAATGGGGCAATGAGCAGTTCTTC	CASSPGRKWGNEQFF
.	.	TRBV20-1	TRBJ2-2	TGCAGTGCTAGAGACGTCTCTGGGGGGGCACTAACCGGGGAGCTGTTTTTT	CSARDVSGGALTGELFF
TRBD1	many	TRBV5-1	TRBJ2-3	TGCGCCAGCAGCTTGCAGGGACAGGATACGCAGTATTTT	CASSLQGQDTQYF
.	many	TRBV20-1	TRBJ1-5	TGCAGTGCTAGGTTAGATTTTAGCAATCAGCCCCAGCATTTT	CSARLDFSNQPQHF
.	.	TRBV20-1	TRBJ2-1	TGCAGTGCTAGTGCGGAGGACGAGCAGTTCTTC	CSASAEDEQFF
.	many	TRBV6-2/TRBV6-3	TRBJ2-2	TGTGCCAGCAGGAGGACAGCTCTTAACACCGGGGAGCTGTTTTTT	CASRRTALNTGELFF
TRBD2	few	TRBV27	TRBJ2-1	TGTGCCAGCAGGTTGGGACTAGCGGGAGTCGGTGAGCAGTTCTTC	CASRLGLAGVGEQFF
.	few	TRBV15	TRBJ1-1	TGTGCCACCAGCAGAGATGTTAGGGACACTGAAGCTTTCTTT	CATSRDVRDTEAFF